Below are 15 T cell receptor beta chains sequenced from a single sample in a study of early T cells in non-severe SARS-CoV-2 infection (dated by TCRdb to the early 2020s). Receptor amplification or capture employed 5' RACE. Sequencing instrument: NextSeq 500. Clones were called with MiXCR by TCRdb after fastp trimmed the public reads at Q25, and only in-frame beta chains were retained. Each CDR3 protein gets just one entry, which takes the most common genes and DNA from the rows behind it. The sample profile shows 110,000 or so distinct CDR3 sequences; about an eighth of them were found once. Around 3% of the sample goes to the ten largest clones. Material: whole blood. These receptor sequences come from an adult who was a healthcare worker with PCR-confirmed SARS-CoV-2 infection or an uninfected control (not recorded which).

In this sample, this clonotype turned up many times. The CDR3 loop is CASSRDKNEQYF. CDR3 DNA: TGTGCCAGCAGTCGGGACAAAAACGAGCAGTACTTC. This sequence joins TRBV12-3 or TRBV12-4 and TRBJ2-7, with D possibly being TRBD1 (6 bases). The CDR3 runs 12 residues. Trimming stripped 5 bases from V and 5 bases from J, with 10 bases between.

About this clonotype: Being one base from a much bigger clone, this may be a read error. The CDR3 DNA sequence: TGTGCCACGTCCTTAGCGGGCCGCCCCTACGAGCAGTACTTC. This sequence encodes CATSLAGRPYEQYF. The rearrangement uses TRBV2 and TRBJ2-7, with 7 bases aligning to TRBD2. The CDR3 length is 14 residues. Germline V gene data show CDR1 as SNHLY and CDR2 as FYNNEI. The ends lost 10 bases at V and 2 bases at J; junction bases unmatched: 11.

Ten or more counts support this clonotype. The chain has TRBV7-2 and TRBJ2-7; D unresolved. CDR3 length: 14 residues. Per germline, CDR1 SGHTA and CDR2 FQGNSA. V gave up 1 base and J gave up 2 bases, with 9 bases separating them. CDR3 coding DNA: TGTGCCAGCAGCTTAGACCCGGAGCCCTACGAGCAGTACTTC. This encodes CASSLDPEPYEQYF.

The genes are TRBV30 and TRBJ2-2, with D hard to call. Trimming removed 1 base at V and 5 bases at J, with 8 bases between. Germline V CDR1 and CDR2: GTSNPN, SVGIG (reference sequence). The CDR3 has 13 residues. The CDR3 reads CAWSAGRTGELFF. The CDR3 region has the DNA TGTGCCTGGAGTGCGGGCCGTACCGGGGAGCTGTTTTTT.

This clonotype was counted a few times. The V call is TRBV2, the J call TRBJ1-5, with D possibly TRBD1 on 5 matching bases. Germline loops: CDR1 SNHLY, CDR2 FYNNEI. Between the trimmed V and J ends, which lost 0 bases and 2 bases, there was a span of 17 bases. The CDR3 is made up of 18 amino acids. CDR3 nucleotides: TGTGCCAGCAGTGAAGCGGGGCCCCAGGGCAAGGGCAATCAGCCCCAGCATTTT. This sequence encodes CASSEAGPQGKGNQPQHF. The whole variable domain, filled in from reference TRBV2 and TRBJ1-5, reads EPEVTQTPSHQVTQMGQEVILRCVPISNHLYFYWYRQILGQKVEFLVSFYNNEISEKSEIFDDQFSVERPDGSNFTLKIRSTKLEDSAMYFCASSEAGPQGKGNQPQHFGDGTRLSIL.

The chain has TRBV5-1 and TRBJ1-4, with a possible D match to TRBD1 (5 bases). Trimming left V 4 bases short and J 5 bases short, with 12 bases between. The CDR3 is 14 residues long. Germline V gene data show CDR1 as SGHRS and CDR2 as YFSETQ. The CDR3 reads CASSPREGNEKLFF. CDR3 sequence (DNA): TGCGCCAGCAGCCCGCGGGAGGGGAATGAAAAACTGTTTTTT.

At least ten counts were recorded for this clonotype. This sequence joins TRBV29-1 and TRBJ2-2; D is undetermined. Germline V gives CDR1 SQVTM, CDR2 ANQGSEA. Trimming removed 4 bases at V and 4 bases at J, with 7 bases between. This CDR3 has 12 residues. CDR3 DNA sequence: TGCAGCGTTGGCAAGGGCACCGGGGAGCTGTTTTTT. Its translation is CSVGKGTGELFF.

This clonotype was counted many times. The chain combines TRBV25-1 with TRBJ1-2, with D hard to call. Trimming left V 2 bases short and J 2 bases short, with 12 bases between. Germline loops: CDR1 MGHDK, CDR2 SYGVNS. This CDR3 comprises 15 residues. The CDR3 bases are TGTGCCAGCAGTGAAGTTTCTTTGGGCAACTATGGCTACACCTTC. Protein product: CASSEVSLGNYGYTF.

This clonotype was counted between two and nine times. This chain connects TRBV11-2 to TRBJ2-7, with 10 positions matching TRBD2. V was pared by 0 bases and J by 1 base, with 0 bases of the junction left unmatched. CDR1 and CDR2 (germline): SGHAT, FQNNGV. The CDR3 covers 15 residues. The CDR3 nucleotides read TGTGCCAGCAGCTTAGAACTAGCGGGATCCTACGAGCAGTACTTC. Translation: CASSLELAGSYEQYF. The full variable domain, its missing parts supplied by reference TRBV11-2 and TRBJ2-7, is EAGVAQSPRYKIIEKRQSVAFWCNPISGHATLYWYQQILGQGPKLLIQFQNNGVVDDSQLPKDRFSAERLKGVDSTLKIQPAKLEDSAVYLCASSLELAGSYEQYFGPGTRLTVT.

This clonotype appeared many times. The rearrangement links TRBV28 to TRBJ2-3; D is perhaps TRBD1 (5 bases). The germline gives CDR1 MDHEN, CDR2 SYDVKM. The CDR3 totals 14 residues. Deletions cut 7 bases from V and 0 bases from J, with 11 bases between. CDR3 bases: TGTGCCAGCAACAGACAGTTTAGCACAGATACGCAGTATTTT. As protein: CASNRQFSTDTQYF.

This clonotype was seen a handful of times. The gene calls are TRBV7-9 and TRBJ1-4; D not certain. Between the trimmed V and J ends, which lost 5 bases and 0 bases, there was a span of 28 bases. CDR3 length: 21 residues. CDR1 SEHNR and CDR2 FQNEAQ come from the germline V gene (reference sequence). DNA for the CDR3: TGTGCCAGCAGCCCACTACTTTTTAGCCGCCAGGAGCATCCAACTAATGAAAAACTGTTTTTT. Protein sequence: CASSPLLFSRQEHPTNEKLFF.

This clonotype was counted a few times. The genes are TRBV7-9 and TRBJ2-5; D is ambiguous. CDR3 size: 15 residues. The germline V gene has CDR1 SEHNR and CDR2 FQNEAQ (reference sequence). Trimming removed 3 bases at V and 4 bases at J, with 15 bases between. This CDR3 is CASSLPRPKRETQYF. The CDR3 bases are TGTGCCAGCAGCTTGCCCAGACCGAAAAGAGAGACCCAGTACTTC.

Concerning this clonotype itself: This sequence may be a read error, since a much larger clone differs from it by one base. The chain combines TRBV3-1 with TRBJ1-5; 7 bases line up with TRBD1. The germline gives CDR1 LGHDT, CDR2 YNNKEL (reference sequence). V lost 4 bases and J lost 1; bases outside the gene matches: 1. The CDR3 is 14 residues long. The CDR3: CASSRGQSNQPQHF. CDR3 nucleotide sequence: TGTGCCAGCAGCCGGGGACAGAGCAATCAGCCCCAGCATTTT.

The rearrangement uses TRBV9 and TRBJ2-1; no reliable D call. Trimming left V 6 bases short and J 2 bases short, with 15 bases between. The CDR3 extends over 15 amino acids. CDR1 and CDR2 (germline): SGDLS, YYNGEE. CDR3 sequence reads: CASNRHYGAYNEQFF. In nucleotides, the CDR3 is TGTGCCAGCAATAGACACTACGGCGCCTACAATGAGCAGTTCTTC.

This rearrangement joins TRBV6-2 or TRBV6-3 to TRBJ2-5; no clear D gene. Per germline, CDR1 MNHEY and CDR2 SVGEGT. This CDR3 contains 12 residues. The V and J ends lost 0 bases and 5 bases respectively, with 4 bases between them. The CDR3 spells CASSYSLETQYF. The CDR3 bases are TGTGCCAGCAGTTACTCGTTGGAGACCCAGTACTTC.